This T cell receptor (beta chain) was captured in a study of low-dose radiotherapy and immunotherapy resistance in tumors. Study summary: Patients received 300 mg of oral aspirin each day across four cycles, commencing on cycle 1 day 1.

This clonotype was detected ten times or more. Germline V gene data show CDR1 as SNHLY and CDR2 as FYNNEI. The CDR3 sequence is 16 residues long. Losses at the gene ends were 2 bases for V and 8 bases for J; bases not matched to a gene: 10. Sample time point: before trial treatment. With a constant-region primer and a V-primer adapter, TCRs were subjected to approximately 21 PCR cycles of amplification. TCRdb independently ran MiXCR on the reads; one entry per CDR3 protein. The sample carries tens of thousands of distinct CDR3 sequences, 12% recorded once. The sequencing here drew on PBMCs, taken before treatment. The V gene is TRBV2, the J gene TRBJ2-1; 9 bases match TRBD2. The receptor comes from a female donor with ovarian cancer. The CDR3 loop is CASSEWGGGARDEQFF. Written as DNA, the CDR3 is TGTGCCAGCAGTGAATGGGGCGGGGGGGCCAGGGATGAGCAGTTCTTC.